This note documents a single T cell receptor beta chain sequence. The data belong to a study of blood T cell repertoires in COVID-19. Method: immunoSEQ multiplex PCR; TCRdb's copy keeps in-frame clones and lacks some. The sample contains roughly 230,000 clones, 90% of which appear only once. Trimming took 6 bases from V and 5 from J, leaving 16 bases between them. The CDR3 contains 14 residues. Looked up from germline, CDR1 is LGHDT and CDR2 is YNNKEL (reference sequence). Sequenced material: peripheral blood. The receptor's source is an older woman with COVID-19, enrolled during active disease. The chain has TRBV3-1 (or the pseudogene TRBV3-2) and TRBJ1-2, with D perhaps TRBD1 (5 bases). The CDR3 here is CASSPGAGKYGYTF. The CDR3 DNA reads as TGTGCCAGCAGTCCTGGGGCTGGGAAATATGGCTACACCTTC.